This TCR beta chain was obtained from a study of cytotoxic CD8 clonotypes in ibrutinib-treated CLL. At the level of the study: Mean values per sample were 250,000 to 300,000 productive templates and roughly 90,000 productive rearrangements. Study-level points and caveats: The clonality rise at ibrutinib response reflected private clonotype expansion.

Here immunoSEQ multiplex PCR was the method, and the copy in TCRdb shows in-frame clones only, minus some. The sample lists a few hundred thousand clones; around four fifths were seen once. CDR3 size: 13 residues. The germline V and J ends were trimmed by 1 base and 6 bases, with 11 bases remaining between them. The germline V gene encodes CDR1 SGHNT and CDR2 YYREEE (reference sequence). About this clone itself: Antigen: not known.

The clonotype comes from a human donor with chronic lymphocytic leukemia. Sequenced material: PBMCs, taken before ibrutinib treatment. The rearrangement uses TRBV5-4 and TRBJ2-7, with D uncertain. Here the CDR3 reads CASSLFSVSEQYF. CDR3 coding DNA: TGTGCCAGCAGCTTGTTTTCCGTATCCGAGCAGTACTTC.